The entry below describes one T cell receptor (beta chain). Measured with immunoSEQ multiplex PCR; TCRdb has only the in-frame clones, and not every one. Here the sample spans approximately 270,000 clones, roughly 91% being singletons. The CDR3 spans 14 residues. From germline, CDR1 is SGDLS and CDR2 YYNGEE. The V gene lost 3 bases and the J gene lost 10 bases, with 19 bases spanning the gap. The data were obtained in a study of blood T cell repertoires in COVID-19. Study context: Both acute and convalescent COVID-19 samples were obtained from the United States, Italy and Spain.

V and J are TRBV9 and TRBJ1-1; no firm D call. The receptor was derived from a woman aged 55 to 70 who had recovered from COVID-19. The sequencing input was PBMCs or T cells enriched from blood (not recorded which). The CDR3: CASSGNLPGSTAFF. The DNA of the CDR3 is TGTGCCAGCAGCGGAAACCTTCCGGGAAGCACAGCTTTCTTT.